This T cell receptor beta chain was identified in a study of blood T cell repertoires in COVID-19. Grouping used clinical history reported by participants in a survey and questionnaire. Generated by immunoSEQ multiplex PCR, the TCRdb table keeps only in-frame clones and is missing some. Of around 450,000 clones in the sample, roughly nine tenths were seen once. Remarks on this clone: Other nucleotide sequences from this sample produce the same CDR3.

This receptor was taken from a woman under 30 who had recovered from COVID-19. Material for sequencing was PBMCs or T cells enriched from blood (not recorded which).

The CDR3 sequence is CASSLEGEAFF. The CDR3 DNA reads as TGCGCCAGCAGCTTGGAGGGGGAAGCTTTCTTT. The V gene is TRBV5-1, the J gene TRBJ1-1, with D perhaps TRBD1 (5 bases). This CDR3 is 11 amino acids long. V was cut by 0 bases and J by 8 bases, with 5 bases left in between. Germline CDR1 is SGHRS and CDR2 is YFSETQ.